What follows are 27 T cell receptor beta chains derived from one specimen sequenced in a study of T cell repertoires in cytomegalovirus infection. MiXCR, run by TCRdb on the reads, gives a single entry per CDR3 protein. The table includes 200,000 to 300,000 distinct CDR3 sequences, 9.1% detected once. Sequenced input: PBMCs. The receptor set was obtained from a human donor in good health (CMV status not recorded). Some clones in this sample may be carry-over from other donors' samples.

This clonotype was recorded many times. The chain joins TRBV7-2 to TRBJ2-2; weak D call: TRBD2 (6 bases). The CDR3 spans 17 residues. V was pared by 1 base and J by 6 bases, with 18 bases between. Per germline, CDR1 SGHTA and CDR2 FQGNSA. The CDR3 here is CASSLVGGTGSPGELFF. CDR3 coding DNA: TGTGCCAGCAGCTTAGTTGGGGGGACGGGTTCTCCCGGGGAGCTGTTTTTT.

There are many counts of this clonotype. This sequence joins TRBV7-2 and TRBJ1-2; TRBD1 might be the D (5 bases). In germline, CDR1 is SGHTA, CDR2 FQGNSA. CDR3 size: 14 residues. Deletions cut 4 bases from V and 8 bases from J, with 17 bases between. CDR3 sequence reads: CASSSPGRPLGYTF. CDR3 bases: TGTGCCAGCAGCTCCCCGGGACGGCCCCTCGGCTACACCTTC.

This clonotype was counted at least ten times. The gene calls are TRBV19 and TRBJ1-1; possibly TRBD1 for D (6 bases). The CDR3 length is 14 residues. The germline V and J ends were trimmed by 0 bases and 6 bases, with 11 bases remaining between them. Germline V CDR1 and CDR2: LNHDA, SQIVND (reference sequence). CDR3 in DNA: TGTGCCAGTAGTATAGACTACAGGGCTCCTGAAGCTTTCTTT. It translates to CASSIDYRAPEAFF.

This clonotype was picked up many times. The chain is built from TRBV7-2 and TRBJ2-3; D gene unclear. Trimming shortened V by 0 bases and J by 0 bases, and 13 bases separated the two germline ends. The germline CDR1 and CDR2 sequences are SGHTA and FQGNSA. CDR3 length equals 17 residues. The DNA of the CDR3 is TGTGCCAGCAGCTTAGCGGTCGCGCGGCTTAGCACAGATACGCAGTATTTT. Its translation is CASSLAVARLSTDTQYF.

The table lists this clonotype with many counts. Mismatch with germline at one junction end may stem from a read error. The chain uses TRBV19 and TRBJ1-1, with D maybe TRBD1 (5 bases). The CDR3 sequence is 13 residues long. From germline, CDR1 is LNHDA and CDR2 SQIVND (reference sequence). CDR3 bases: TGTGCCAGTAGTGTAAACACCGGCAGGGATTGGATCTTT. It translates to CASSVNTGRDWIF.

The sample holds a few counts of this clonotype. This chain uses TRBV7-9 with TRBJ1-2, with D unresolved. The germline V and J ends were trimmed by 2 bases and 3 bases, with 10 bases remaining between them. Germline CDR1 and CDR2: SEHNR and FQNEAQ (reference sequence). CDR3 length: 14 residues. CDR3 loop: CASSLYPGDYGYTF. The CDR3 nucleotides are TGTGCCAGCAGCTTATATCCTGGGGACTATGGCTACACCTTC.

This clonotype was observed a few times. V is TRBV7-2 and J is TRBJ2-7; the D gene is possibly TRBD2 (6 bases). Germline V gene data show CDR1 as SGHTA and CDR2 as FQGNSA. Trimming pared 1 base from V and 2 bases from J, leaving 12 bases between. This CDR3 comprises 15 residues. CDR3 residues: CASSLGGATTYEQYF. The CDR3 DNA follows: TGTGCCAGCAGCTTAGGCGGGGCAACTACCTACGAGCAGTACTTC. Using reference TRBV7-2 and TRBJ2-7 for the parts outside the CDR3, the full variable domain is GAGVSQSPSNKVTEKGKDVELRCDPISGHTALYWYRQSLGQGLEFLIYFQGNSAPDKSGLPSDRFSAERTGGSVSTLTIQRTQQEDSAVYLCASSLGGATTYEQYFGPGTRLTVT.

This clonotype was seen repeatedly, ten times or more. The rearrangement uses TRBV11-3 and TRBJ2-5; a weak D match, TRBD2 (6 bases). V was cut by 1 base and J by 5 bases, with 11 bases left in between. Germline CDR1 SGHNT, CDR2 YENEEA. This CDR3 is 14 amino acids long. The CDR3 nucleotides are TGTGCCAGCAGCTTAGGCGGGGTTGAGGAGACCCAGTACTTC. The encoded protein is CASSLGGVEETQYF.

This clonotype was seen ten or more times. V is TRBV14 and J is TRBJ2-2; D is ambiguous. The CDR3 consists of 13 residues. CDR1 and CDR2 from the germline V gene are SGHDN and FVKESK. With 2 bases removed from V and 4 bases from J, the gap between germline ends came to 5 bases. This chain's CDR3 is CASSQRFTGELFF. CDR3 DNA sequence: TGTGCCAGCAGCCAACGCTTCACCGGGGAGCTGTTTTTT. The whole variable domain, remainder taken from reference TRBV14 and TRBJ2-2, is EAGVTQFPSHSVIEKGQTVTLRCDPISGHDNLYWYRRVMGKEIKFLLHFVKESKQDESGMPNNRFLAERTGGTYSTLKVQPAELEDSGVYFCASSQRFTGELFFGEGSRLTVL.

This clonotype was counted ten times or more. The CDR3 loop is CASSKGNRAYEQYF. The CDR3, as DNA: TGTGCCAGCAGCAAAGGCAACAGGGCCTACGAGCAGTACTTC. This chain connects TRBV7-2 to TRBJ2-7, with TRBD1 as a possible D gene (6 bases). The CDR3 spans 14 residues. Trimming cost V 5 bases and J 2 bases, with 13 bases left between them. The V gene's germline CDR1 is SGHTA and CDR2 FQGNSA.

This clonotype was seen a few times. The chain carries TRBV7-9 and TRBJ1-6, with D possibly matching TRBD1 (5 bases). The CDR3 sequence is 14 residues long. Germline V CDR1 and CDR2: SEHNR, FQNEAQ (reference sequence). V shed 5 bases and J shed 9 bases, with 14 bases lying between them. The CDR3 reads CASSPGTMISPLHF. In nucleotides, the CDR3 is TGTGCCAGCAGCCCAGGGACTATGATTTCACCCCTCCACTTT.

The chain employs TRBV9 and TRBJ1-6; 7 positions match TRBD1. The germline gives CDR1 SGDLS, CDR2 YYNGEE. V shed 3 bases and J 3 bases; nucleotides not matched to a gene: 3. The CDR3 is 15 amino acids. CDR3 region: CASSGRQGYNSPLHF. The DNA for the CDR3 is TGTGCCAGCAGCGGTCGACAGGGCTATAATTCACCCCTCCACTTT.

In this sample, this clonotype turned up many times. The genes are TRBV11-2 and TRBJ2-7, with 9 bases identical to TRBD2. The CDR3 contains 15 residues. Germline CDR1 reads SGHAT; CDR2 reads FQNNGV. With 5 bases clipped from V and 1 base from J, the junction kept 6 bases outside the gene matches. The CDR3 sequence: CASSPRSGRSYEQYF. Written as DNA, the CDR3 is TGTGCCAGCAGCCCACGGAGCGGGAGGTCCTACGAGCAGTACTTC.

This clonotype was detected only a few times. The rearrangement links TRBV7-6 to TRBJ1-2; 9 bases are shared with TRBD1. The CDR3 is 11 amino acids. V gave up 4 bases and J gave up 14 bases; unmatched junction bases: 5. In germline, CDR1 is SGHVS, CDR2 FNYEAQ. The CDR3 is CASSSGTGYTF. CDR3 DNA: TGTGCCAGCAGCTCCGGGACAGGGTATACCTTC.

This clonotype was picked up a small number of times. This chain joins TRBV15 and TRBJ2-7, with unresolved D. The CDR3 totals 13 residues. From germline, CDR1 is LNHNV and CDR2 YYDKDF (reference sequence). V lost 0 bases and J lost 2, with 5 bases in between. CDR3 residues: CATSREGTYEQYF. The CDR3 nucleotides are TGTGCCACCAGCAGAGAAGGTACCTACGAGCAGTACTTC.

The CDR3 here is CASSFLAGRQEQFF. Written as DNA, the CDR3 is TGTGCCAGCAGCTTCCTCGCGGGGAGGCAAGAGCAGTTCTTC. The chain has TRBV11-2 and TRBJ2-1, with D possibly matching TRBD2 (6 bases). Per the germline V gene, CDR1 is SGHAT and CDR2 is FQNNGV. This CDR3 region has 14 residues. V was cut by 3 bases and J by 10 bases, with 16 bases left in between.

This clonotype was recorded a few times. The CDR3 nucleotides read TGTGCCAGCAGCTTAGCGCGACCCCAAAATGGAAACACCATATATTTT. This translates into CASSLARPQNGNTIYF. The chain uses TRBV7-2 and TRBJ1-3; D remains ambiguous. Germline V gives CDR1 SGHTA, CDR2 FQGNSA. Trimming removed 0 bases from V and 3 bases from J, with 12 bases in between. The CDR3 is 16 residues long.

The rearrangement links TRBV14 to TRBJ1-1, with 9 nucleotides matching TRBD1. The trim removed 4 bases at V and 5 bases at J, leaving 8 bases unmatched. Germline V gene data show CDR1 as SGHDN and CDR2 as FVKESK. The CDR3 runs to 15 residues. The CDR3 DNA reads as TGTGCCAGCAGCCCCTGGACAGGGGAGAGGACTGAAGCTTTCTTT. Its translation: CASSPWTGERTEAFF.

This clonotype was observed many times. The rearrangement joins TRBV7-2 to TRBJ2-5; 7 nucleotides line up with TRBD2. With V trimmed by 3 bases and J by 3 bases, 7 bases remained unmatched. Germline V gene data show CDR1 as SGHTA and CDR2 as FQGNSA. The length of the CDR3 is 15 residues. The CDR3 nucleotides are TGTGCCAGCAGCTTGGCGGGCCTAGCGGAAGAGACCCAGTACTTC. Translating gives CASSLAGLAEETQYF.

This clonotype has more than one count but fewer than ten. The gene calls are TRBV5-5 and TRBJ1-1, with unresolved D. Trimming left V 4 bases short and J 1 base short, with 11 bases between. Germline V gene data show CDR1 as SGHKS and CDR2 as YYEKEE (reference sequence). This CDR3 contains 14 residues. The CDR3 DNA follows: TGTGCCAGCAGCCTGGAACAGACGAACACTGAAGCTTTCTTT. Translating gives CASSLEQTNTEAFF.

CDR3 amino acids: CASKPRGGIGNQPQHF. DNA for the CDR3: TGTGCCAGCAAACCTCGCGGGGGGATTGGCAATCAGCCCCAGCATTTT. This rearrangement joins TRBV6-1 to TRBJ1-5; possible D gene TRBD1, 5 bases. Germline CDR1 and CDR2: MNHNS and SASEGT. V was trimmed by 7 bases and J by 2 bases, leaving 18 bases between them. CDR3 length: 16 amino acids.

The table lists this clonotype with many counts. The rearrangement joins TRBV14 to TRBJ1-2; D might be TRBD1 (6 bases). Germline-derived CDR1 and CDR2 are SGHDN and FVKESK. The length of the CDR3 is 14 residues. V was pared by 2 bases and J by 7 bases, with 14 bases between. CDR3 DNA: TGTGCCAGCAGCCAATCCCCGACAGGTTTTGGCTACACCTTC. Its protein product is CASSQSPTGFGYTF.

Ten or more counts support this clonotype. The chain recombines TRBV7-2 with TRBJ1-1; 9 positions agree with TRBD1. Germline V gene data show CDR1 as SGHTA and CDR2 as FQGNSA. The CDR3 extends over 13 amino acids. After removal of 4 bases from V and 6 bases from J, the junction contained 3 bases not matched to a gene. DNA of the CDR3: TGTGCCAGCAGCTGGGACAGGGAGGCTGAAGCTTTCTTT. It translates to CASSWDREAEAFF.

This clonotype was observed a handful of times. The rearrangement joins TRBV10-3 to TRBJ1-2, with D hard to call. Germline-derived CDR1 and CDR2 are ENHRY and SYGVKD. The length of the CDR3 is 13 residues. V lost 8 bases and J lost 7, with 17 bases in between. This CDR3 reads CAISPHPKTGYTF. The CDR3 nucleotides read TGTGCCATCTCACCTCATCCTAAAACTGGCTACACCTTC.

The V call is TRBV6-8, the J call TRBJ1-2; TRBD1 might be the D (5 bases). Looked up from germline, CDR1 is MNHGY and CDR2 is SAAAGT. Trimming took 2 bases from V and 2 from J, leaving 6 bases between them. This CDR3 contains 13 residues. The CDR3 loop reads CASSYGGNYGYTF. The CDR3 DNA follows: TGTGCCAGCAGTTACGGGGGAAACTATGGCTACACCTTC.

This clonotype was seen repeatedly, ten times or more. The chain employs TRBV7-2 and TRBJ2-6; D possibly corresponds to TRBD1 (6 bases). Germline lookup yields CDR1 SGHTA and CDR2 FQGNSA. The CDR3 extends over 15 amino acids. Trimming removed 3 bases from V and 4 bases from J, with 10 bases in between. The CDR3 nucleotides are TGTGCCAGCAGCTTCACAGGGACGGGGGCCAACGTCCTGACTTTC. Its protein product is CASSFTGTGANVLTF.

This clonotype has ten or more counts. This CDR3 is CASSQDGRANTEAFF. CDR3 nucleotide sequence: TGTGCCAGCAGCCAAGATGGCAGGGCAAACACTGAAGCTTTCTTT. The rearrangement joins TRBV3-1 to TRBJ1-1; tentatively, D is TRBD1 (5 bases). CDR3 length: 15 residues. Trimming cost V 0 bases and J 2 bases, with 10 bases left between them. The V gene's germline CDR1 is LGHDT and CDR2 YNNKEL (reference sequence).